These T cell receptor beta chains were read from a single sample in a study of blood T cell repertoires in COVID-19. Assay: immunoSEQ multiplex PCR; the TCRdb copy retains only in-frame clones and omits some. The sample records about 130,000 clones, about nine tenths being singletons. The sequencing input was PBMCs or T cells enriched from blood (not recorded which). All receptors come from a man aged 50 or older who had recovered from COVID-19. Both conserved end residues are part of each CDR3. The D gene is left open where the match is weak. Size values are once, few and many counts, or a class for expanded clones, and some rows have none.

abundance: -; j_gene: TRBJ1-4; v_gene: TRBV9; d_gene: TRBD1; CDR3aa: CASSTGGGNEKLFF; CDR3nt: TGTGCCAGCAGTACAGGGGGCGGGAATGAAAAACTGTTTTTT
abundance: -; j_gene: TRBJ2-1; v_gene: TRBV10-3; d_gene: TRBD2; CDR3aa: CAISESSGGYNEQFF; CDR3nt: TGTGCCATCAGTGAGTCTAGCGGGGGCTACAATGAGCAGTTCTTC
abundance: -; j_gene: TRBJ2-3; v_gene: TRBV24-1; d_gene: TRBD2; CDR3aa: CATSDYSGGAGDTQYF; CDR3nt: TGTGCCACCAGTGATTATAGCGGGGGGGCCGGAGATACGCAGTATTTT
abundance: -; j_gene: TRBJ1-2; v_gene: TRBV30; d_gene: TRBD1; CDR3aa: CAWSGDRGGIGYTF; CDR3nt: TGTGCCTGGAGCGGGGACAGGGGAGGGATCGGCTACACCTTC
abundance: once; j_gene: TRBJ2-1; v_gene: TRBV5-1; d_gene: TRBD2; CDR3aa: CASSLGLAGRSSYNEQFF; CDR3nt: TGCGCCAGCAGCTTGGGACTAGCGGGGCGAAGCTCCTACAATGAGCAGTTCTTC
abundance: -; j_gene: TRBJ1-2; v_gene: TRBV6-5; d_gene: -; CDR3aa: CASSRHSNYGYTF; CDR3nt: TGTGCCAGCAGCCGACACAGTAACTATGGCTACACCTTC
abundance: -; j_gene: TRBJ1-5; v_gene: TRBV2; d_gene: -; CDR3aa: CASSESQGANQPQHF; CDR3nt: TGTGCCAGCAGTGAATCGCAGGGCGCCAATCAGCCCCAGCATTTT
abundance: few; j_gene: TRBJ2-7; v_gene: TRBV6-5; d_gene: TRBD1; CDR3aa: CASSYRDRGRAEQYF; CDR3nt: TGTGCCAGCAGTTACCGGGACAGAGGAAGGGCCGAGCAGTACTTC
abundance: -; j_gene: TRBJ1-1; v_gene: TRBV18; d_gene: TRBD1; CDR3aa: CASSPQTGGETEAFF; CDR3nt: TGTGCCAGCTCACCACAAACAGGGGGGGAGACTGAAGCTTTCTTT
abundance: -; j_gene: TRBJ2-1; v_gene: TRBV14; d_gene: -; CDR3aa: CASSPWDNGPSSYNEQFF; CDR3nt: TGTGCCAGCAGCCCCTGGGACAACGGCCCTAGCTCCTACAATGAGCAGTTCTTC
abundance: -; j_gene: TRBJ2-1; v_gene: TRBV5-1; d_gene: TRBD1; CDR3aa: CASRHGDRVVNEQFF; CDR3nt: TGCGCCAGTAGACATGGGGACAGGGTGGTCAATGAGCAGTTCTTC
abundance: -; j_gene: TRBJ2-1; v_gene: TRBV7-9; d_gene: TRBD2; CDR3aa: CASSSPRTSGNYNEQFF; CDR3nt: TGTGCCAGCAGCTCCCCCAGGACTAGCGGGAACTACAATGAGCAGTTCTTC
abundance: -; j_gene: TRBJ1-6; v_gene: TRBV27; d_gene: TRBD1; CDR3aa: CASTGQASWNSPLHF; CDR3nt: TGTGCCAGCACGGGACAGGCCTCATGGAATTCACCCCTCCACTTT
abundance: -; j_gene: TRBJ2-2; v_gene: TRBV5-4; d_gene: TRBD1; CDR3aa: CASSTRDSSNTGELFF; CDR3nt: TGTGCCAGCAGCACGAGGGACAGCTCGAACACCGGGGAGCTGTTTTTT
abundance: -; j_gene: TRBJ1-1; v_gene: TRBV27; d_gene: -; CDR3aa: CASSLLAGSPNTEAFF; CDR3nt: TGTGCCAGCAGTTTATTAGCAGGGTCCCCAAACACTGAAGCTTTCTTT
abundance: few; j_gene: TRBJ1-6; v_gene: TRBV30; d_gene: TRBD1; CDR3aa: CAWSWDRDNSPLHF; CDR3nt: TGTGCCTGGAGCTGGGACAGAGATAATTCACCCCTCCACTTT
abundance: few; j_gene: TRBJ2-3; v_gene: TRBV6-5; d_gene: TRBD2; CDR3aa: CASSLPGTSPDTQYF; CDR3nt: TGTGCCAGCAGCCTACCCGGGACTAGCCCAGATACGCAGTATTTT
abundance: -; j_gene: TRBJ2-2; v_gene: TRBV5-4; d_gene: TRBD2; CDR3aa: CASSQGGRGVRNGELFF; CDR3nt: TGTGCCAGCAGCCAGGGAGGGAGGGGCGTGAGGAACGGGGAGCTGTTTTTT
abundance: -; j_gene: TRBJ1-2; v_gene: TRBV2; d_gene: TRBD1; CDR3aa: CASRGTVSNYGYTF; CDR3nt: TGTGCCAGCAGGGGGACAGTTTCTAACTATGGCTACACCTTC
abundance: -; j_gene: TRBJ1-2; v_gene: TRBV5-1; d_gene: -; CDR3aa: CASSREGEVYGYTF; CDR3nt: TGCGCCAGCAGCAGAGAGGGCGAAGTCTATGGCTACACCTTC
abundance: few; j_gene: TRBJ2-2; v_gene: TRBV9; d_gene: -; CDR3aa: CASSVNPSSGLTTGELFF; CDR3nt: TGTGCCAGCAGCGTAAACCCCTCATCAGGACTTACCACCGGGGAGCTGTTTTTT
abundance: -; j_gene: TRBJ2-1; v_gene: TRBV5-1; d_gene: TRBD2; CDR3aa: CASRDLSGSSYNEQFF; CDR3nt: TGCGCCAGCAGAGACCTAAGCGGGAGCTCCTACAATGAGCAGTTCTTC
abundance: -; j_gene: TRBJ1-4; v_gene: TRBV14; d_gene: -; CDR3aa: CASSQDSEGADEKLFF; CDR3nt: TGTGCCAGCAGCCAAGACTCCGAAGGGGCCGATGAAAAACTGTTTTTT
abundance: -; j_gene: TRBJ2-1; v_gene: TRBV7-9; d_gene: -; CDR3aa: CASSSDFNYNEQFF; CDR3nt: TGTGCCAGCAGCTCCGACTTTAACTACAATGAGCAGTTCTTC
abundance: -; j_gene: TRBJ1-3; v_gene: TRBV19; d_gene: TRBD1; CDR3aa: CASSNRGAGNTIYF; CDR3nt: TGTGCCAGTAGTAACAGGGGAGCTGGAAACACCATATATTTT
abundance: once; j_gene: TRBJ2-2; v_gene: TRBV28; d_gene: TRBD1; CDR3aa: CASSHGTASSGELFF; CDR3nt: TGTGCCAGCAGTCATGGGACAGCTTCTTCCGGGGAGCTGTTTTTT
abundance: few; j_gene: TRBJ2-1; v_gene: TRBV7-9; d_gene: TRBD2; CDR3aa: CASSHRLPAGGDNEQFF; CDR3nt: TGTGCCAGCAGCCACCGTTTGCCAGCGGGAGGAGACAATGAGCAGTTCTTC
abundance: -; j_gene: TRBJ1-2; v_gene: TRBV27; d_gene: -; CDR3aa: CASMSPGNHGYTF; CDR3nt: TGTGCCAGCATGAGTCCAGGGAATCATGGCTACACCTTC
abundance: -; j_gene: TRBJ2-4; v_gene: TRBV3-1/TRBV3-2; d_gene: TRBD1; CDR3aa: CASSQTGWIQYF; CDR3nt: TGTGCCAGCAGCCAGACAGGGTGGATTCAGTACTTC
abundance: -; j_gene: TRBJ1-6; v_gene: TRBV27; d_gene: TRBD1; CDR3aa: CASRERDRGYYNSPLHF; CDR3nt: TGTGCCAGCAGAGAACGGGACAGGGGGTACTATAATTCACCCCTCCACTTT
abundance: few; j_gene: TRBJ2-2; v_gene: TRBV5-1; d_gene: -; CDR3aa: CASSFISLNTGELFF; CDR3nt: TGCGCCAGCAGCTTTATTAGCCTGAACACCGGGGAGCTGTTTTTT
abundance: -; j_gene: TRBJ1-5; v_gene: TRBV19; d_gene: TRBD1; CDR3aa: CASSARQGVDQPQHF; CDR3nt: TGTGCCAGTAGTGCCAGACAGGGCGTTGATCAGCCCCAGCATTTT
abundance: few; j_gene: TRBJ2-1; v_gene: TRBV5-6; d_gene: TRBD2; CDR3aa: CASSLGGGSYNEQFF; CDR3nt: TGTGCCAGCAGCTTGGGCGGGGGGTCCTACAATGAGCAGTTCTTC
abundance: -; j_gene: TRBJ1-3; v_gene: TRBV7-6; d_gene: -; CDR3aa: CASSSLRGETNTIYF; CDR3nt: TGTGCCAGCAGCTCGCTTCGGGGGGAAACCAACACCATATATTTT
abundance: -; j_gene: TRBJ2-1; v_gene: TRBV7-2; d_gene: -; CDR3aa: CASSLVNREGDEQFF; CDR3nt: TGTGCCAGCAGCTTAGTTAACAGGGAGGGCGATGAGCAGTTCTTC
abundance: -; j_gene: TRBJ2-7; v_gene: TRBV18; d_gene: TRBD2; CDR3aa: CASSAGGLPYEQYF; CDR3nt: TGTGCCAGCTCAGCGGGAGGCCTACCCTACGAGCAGTACTTC
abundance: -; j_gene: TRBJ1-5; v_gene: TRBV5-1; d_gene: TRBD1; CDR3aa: CASSIQGASGQPQHF; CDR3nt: TGCGCCAGCAGCATCCAGGGGGCATCGGGGCAGCCCCAGCATTTT
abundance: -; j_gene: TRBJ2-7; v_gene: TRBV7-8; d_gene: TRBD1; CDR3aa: CASSLRDRREQYF; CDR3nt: TGTGCCAGCAGCCTCCGGGACAGGCGCGAGCAGTACTTC
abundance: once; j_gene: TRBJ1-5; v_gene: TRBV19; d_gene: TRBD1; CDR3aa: CASSYRGLNQPQHF; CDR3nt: TGTGCCAGTAGCTACAGGGGGCTCAATCAGCCCCAGCATTTT
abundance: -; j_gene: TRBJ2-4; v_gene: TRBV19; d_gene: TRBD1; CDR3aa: CASSIPGQGGAKNIQYF; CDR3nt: TGTGCCAGTAGTATCCCCGGACAGGGGGGCGCCAAAAACATTCAGTACTTC
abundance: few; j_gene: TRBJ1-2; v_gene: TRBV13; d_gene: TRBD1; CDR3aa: CASSLGFGDRQGAGYGYTF; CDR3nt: TGTGCCAGCAGCTTAGGGTTCGGGGACAGACAGGGGGCTGGCTATGGCTACACCTTC
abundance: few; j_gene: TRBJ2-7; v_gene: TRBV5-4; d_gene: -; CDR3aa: CASSLYGGGGREQYF; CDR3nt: TGTGCCAGCAGCTTGTACGGCGGAGGCGGCCGCGAGCAGTACTTC
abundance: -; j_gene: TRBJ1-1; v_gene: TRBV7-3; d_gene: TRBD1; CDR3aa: CASSPGQGATNTEAFF; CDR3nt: TGTGCCAGCAGCCCGGGACAGGGGGCAACGAACACTGAAGCTTTCTTT
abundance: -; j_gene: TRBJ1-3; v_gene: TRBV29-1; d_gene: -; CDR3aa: CSVCERSSGNTIYF; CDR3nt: TGCAGCGTTTGTGAGCGAAGCTCTGGAAACACCATATATTTT
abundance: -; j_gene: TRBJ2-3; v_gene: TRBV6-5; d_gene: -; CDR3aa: CASSYSRGGQDTQYF; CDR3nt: TGTGCCAGCAGTTACTCGAGAGGTGGTCAAGATACGCAGTATTTT
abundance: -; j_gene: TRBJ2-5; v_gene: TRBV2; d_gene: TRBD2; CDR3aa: CASRLGLAGGRGAETQYF; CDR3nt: TGTGCCAGCAGGCTGGGACTAGCGGGGGGCCGTGGGGCAGAGACCCAGTACTTC
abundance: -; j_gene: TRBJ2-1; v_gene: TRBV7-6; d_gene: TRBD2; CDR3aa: CASSLTGGGGLNEQFF; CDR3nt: TGTGCCAGCAGCTTAACGGGAGGGGGGGGTTTGAATGAGCAGTTCTTC
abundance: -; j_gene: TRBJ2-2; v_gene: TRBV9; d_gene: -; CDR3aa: CASSVATQGATNTGELFF; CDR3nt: TGTGCCAGCAGCGTAGCTACACAGGGTGCTACGAACACCGGGGAGCTGTTTTTT
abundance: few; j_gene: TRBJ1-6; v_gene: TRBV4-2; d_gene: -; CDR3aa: CASSQDWGEGSPLHF; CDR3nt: TGTGCCAGCAGCCAAGATTGGGGGGAAGGTTCACCCCTCCACTTT
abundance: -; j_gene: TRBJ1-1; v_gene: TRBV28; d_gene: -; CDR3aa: CASSLDGVGGTEAFF; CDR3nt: TGTGCCAGCAGTTTGGACGGAGTGGGGGGCACTGAAGCTTTCTTT
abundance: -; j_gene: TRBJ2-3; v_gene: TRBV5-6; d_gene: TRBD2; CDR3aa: CASSFGGGATDTQYF; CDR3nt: TGTGCCAGCAGCTTCGGCGGGGGGGCCACAGATACGCAGTATTTT
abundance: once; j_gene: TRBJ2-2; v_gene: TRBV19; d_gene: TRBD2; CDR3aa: CASTQTASGGNTGELFF; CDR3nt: TGTGCCAGTACCCAGACGGCTAGCGGGGGAAACACCGGGGAGCTGTTTTTT
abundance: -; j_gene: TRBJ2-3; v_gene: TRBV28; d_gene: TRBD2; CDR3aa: CASSFPVGAGVADTQYF; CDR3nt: TGTGCCAGCAGTTTCCCTGTAGGAGCGGGAGTCGCAGATACGCAGTATTTT